This TCR beta chain originates from a study of cytomegalovirus exposure and HLA in healthy donors. Turning to the study itself: The Caucasian-associated ancestry cluster contained 65% to 85% of the approximately 430 genotyped donors.

A remark on this clone: Its antigen is not identified.

Amplification used 60 Vbeta primers and 13 Jbeta primers. Sequencing used immunoSEQ multiplex PCR; TCRdb keeps in-frame clones, though not all of them. Here the sample spans some 85,000 clones, around 85% being singletons. Overall study findings and caveats: Evidence from a later analysis indicated that most CMV-associated TCR beta chains looked HLA-restricted. A missense variant in DCLRE1C was later tied to TCR beta V- and J-gene trimming. Cytomegalovirus status, reportedly, was diagnosed with high specificity and sensitivity by the classifier.

CDR1 is WNHNN, CDR2 SYGVQD, per germline (reference sequence). The CDR3 spans 16 residues. V lost 4 bases and J 0 bases, leaving 13 bases between the germline ends. Sequenced: PBMCs. The V gene is TRBV10-1, the J gene TRBJ2-1; weak D call: TRBD1 (5 bases). This TCR was recovered from a woman in her forties or fifties in good health and CMV-seronegative. The CDR3 loop is CASSGEIRGSYNEQFF. The CDR3 nucleotides read TGCGCCAGCAGTGGAGAGATAAGGGGCTCCTACAATGAGCAGTTCTTC.